These 25 T cell receptor beta chains were sequenced from one sample in a study of vaccination effects on CD4 cells after COVID-19. Culture lasted roughly 9 days before CD4+ T cell isolation. It was two doses of either the BNT162b2 or mRNA-1273 vaccine that participants received. Measured with immunoSEQ multiplex PCR; TCRdb has only the in-frame clones, and not every one. The sample comprises some 10,000 clones, 65% to 80% of which are singletons, and approximately 10% rests with the top ten. The antigens of these receptors remain unknown. Source: CD4+ T cells from PBMCs cultured without peptide, taken after COVID-19 vaccination. The receptor source for this set is a human donor who received a COVID-19 vaccine.

This clone occurred a few times. CDR3 region: CSVPGQGSGFEAFF. As DNA, the CDR3 is TGCAGCGTCCCGGGACAGGGAAGCGGGTTTGAAGCTTTCTTT. This chain connects TRBV29-1 to TRBJ1-1, with 9 bases that match TRBD1. The germline V gene encodes CDR1 SQVTM and CDR2 ANQGSEA. This CDR3 comprises 14 residues. V lost 6 bases and J lost 7; bases outside the gene matches: 12.

The chain combines TRBV7-2 with TRBJ1-6; TRBD1 is a possible D gene (6 bases). CDR3 size: 15 residues. V gave up 5 bases and J gave up 9 bases, with 17 bases separating them. Per germline, CDR1 SGHTA and CDR2 FQGNSA. The CDR3 sequence is CASSIRGAGSSPLHF. CDR3 DNA sequence: TGTGCCAGCAGCATCAGGGGCGCCGGGAGTTCACCCCTCCACTTT.

This chain uses TRBV28 with TRBJ1-1; no definite D call. The CDR3 contains 14 residues. Germline CDR1 reads MDHEN; CDR2 reads SYDVKM. Deletions cut 2 bases from V and 4 bases from J, with 11 bases between. In DNA, the CDR3 is TGTGCCAGCAGTTTACCGTCGGTGGGCACTGAAGCTTTCTTT. It yields the protein CASSLPSVGTEAFF.

The sample holds a few counts of this clone. The rearrangement links TRBV4-1 to TRBJ1-6; possibly TRBD1 for D (5 bases). V was cut by 11 bases and J by 2 bases, with 16 bases left in between. The CDR3 spans 15 residues. CDR1 and CDR2 (germline): MGHRA, YSYEKL. The CDR3, as DNA: TGCGCCTCCCGTGGGGGGTCAGCCTATAATTCACCCCTCCACTTT. Translated, it gives CASRGGSAYNSPLHF.

The chain links TRBV7-2 to TRBJ2-7; 7 bases are shared with TRBD1. This CDR3 spans 13 amino acids. Germline-derived CDR1 and CDR2 are SGHTA and FQGNSA. V shed 8 bases and J 5 bases; nucleotides not matched to a gene: 9. The CDR3 here is CASGQQGIDEQYF. CDR3 sequence (DNA): TGTGCCAGCGGACAACAGGGGATTGACGAGCAGTACTTC.

The V gene is TRBV3-1 (or the pseudogene TRBV3-2), the J gene TRBJ1-5; TRBD1 might be the D (5 bases). Germline CDR1 LGHDT, CDR2 YNNKEL (reference sequence). V lost 4 bases to trimming and J lost 7 bases, with 17 bases between them. The CDR3 sequence is 15 residues long. The CDR3 loop is CASSPSGGVGQPQHF. In DNA, the CDR3 is TGTGCCAGCAGCCCCAGTGGAGGGGTTGGACAGCCCCAGCATTTT.

This clone has a single count. CDR3 region: CASSRDQTRDRFVYEQYF. DNA of the CDR3: TGTGCCAGCAGCCGAGACCAGACCCGGGACAGGTTTGTATACGAGCAGTACTTC. The V and J genes are TRBV7-8 and TRBJ2-7; 8 bases fit TRBD1. CDR3 length: 18 amino acids. CDR1 and CDR2 from the germline V gene are SGHVS and FQNEAQ. After removal of 5 bases from V and 4 bases from J, the junction contained 19 bases not matched to a gene.

The rearrangement links TRBV6-5 to TRBJ2-7; 7 nucleotides match TRBD1. The V and J ends lost 8 bases and 2 bases, in that order; junction bases with no gene match: 3. There are 12 residues in the CDR3. In germline, CDR1 is MNHEY, CDR2 SVGAGI. The CDR3 sequence is CASQTGPYEQYF. The CDR3 nucleotides are TGTGCCAGCCAGACAGGGCCCTACGAGCAGTACTTC.

V gene TRBV28 combines with J gene TRBJ1-5; D gene unclear. CDR1 and CDR2 (germline): MDHEN, SYDVKM. CDR3 length equals 12 residues. Trimming shortened V by 8 bases and J by 7 bases, and 12 bases separated the two germline ends. CDR3 protein: CASEGARQPQHF. The DNA for the CDR3 is TGTGCCAGCGAGGGTGCTAGGCAGCCCCAGCATTTT.

The genes are TRBV9 and TRBJ2-7; TRBD1 might be the D (5 bases). In germline, CDR1 is SGDLS, CDR2 YYNGEE. V shed 0 bases and J shed 3 bases, with 10 bases lying between them. The CDR3 loop spans 14 amino acids. In DNA form, the CDR3 reads TGTGCCAGCAGCGTAGGAAGGGGCGACTACGAGCAGTACTTC. It specifies CASSVGRGDYEQYF.

The count of this clone is one. V is TRBV4-1 and J is TRBJ1-2, with 7 bases identical to TRBD1. Germline V gives CDR1 MGHRA, CDR2 YSYEKL. The CDR3 runs to 16 residues. V lost 2 bases to trimming and J lost 0 bases; unmatched junction nucleotides: 6. Here the CDR3 DNA reads TGCGCCAGCAGCCAACTAGCAGGGGGACCTAACTATGGCTACACCTTC. Translation gives CASSQLAGGPNYGYTF.

The DNA for the CDR3 is TGTGCCAGCAGCTTACAGGGGGCAGGCACCGGGGAGCTGTTTTTT. Protein: CASSLQGAGTGELFF. The chain combines TRBV4-2 with TRBJ2-2; the match to TRBD1 covers 9 bases. The germline V gene has CDR1 LGHNA and CDR2 YNFKEQ. Germline trimming cut 5 bases from V and 4 bases from J; bases unmatched to any gene: 5. The CDR3 spans 15 residues.

The chain is built from TRBV5-5 and TRBJ2-5; no firm D call. V dropped 0 bases and J dropped 5 bases, with 8 bases sitting between them. The germline CDR1 and CDR2 sequences are SGHKS and YYEKEE (reference sequence). The CDR3 has 13 amino acids. This CDR3 is CASSLATRETQYF. The CDR3 nucleotides read TGTGCCAGCAGCTTGGCTACCAGGGAGACCCAGTACTTC.

In this sample, this clone turned up once. This chain links TRBV11-3 with TRBJ2-7, with D tentatively TRBD2 (6 bases). The V end was cut by 5 bases, the J end by 7 bases, with 15 bases between. Germline V lookup: CDR1 SGHNT, CDR2 YENEEA. There are 13 residues in the CDR3. This CDR3 is CASSVGGLGEQYF. The CDR3 DNA reads TGTGCCAGCAGCGTAGGAGGGCTCGGTGAGCAGTACTTC.

This clone came up a few times. The J gene is TRBJ1-1, the V gene TRBV7-2; D not resolved. Per the germline V gene, CDR1 is SGHTA and CDR2 is FQGNSA. The CDR3 runs to 12 residues. V gave up 5 bases and J gave up 3 bases, with 7 bases separating them. The CDR3 nucleotides are TGTGCCAGCAGCATTCAGGACACTGAAGCTTTCTTT. Translation: CASSIQDTEAFF.

This chain connects TRBV21-1 to TRBJ2-7; whether TRBD1, the table's D call, matches the DNA was not checked. TRBV21-1 is described as a pseudogene. This CDR3 has 16 amino acids. The CDR3 nucleotides are TGTGCCAGCAGCTCGCCCGGGACAGGGCACTCCTACGAGCAGTACTTC. This translates into CASSSPGTGHSYEQYF.

The chain combines TRBV19 with TRBJ2-7; tentative D call: TRBD2 (5 bases). V was cut by 4 bases and J by 7 bases, with 14 bases left in between. CDR3 length: 13 residues. Germline V gives CDR1 LNHDA, CDR2 SQIVND (reference sequence). CDR3 bases: TGTGCCAGTAGTACCCACCCTTCGGGAGAGCAGTACTTC. It yields the protein CASSTHPSGEQYF.

This clone was found a few times. The chain links TRBV7-9 to TRBJ1-1; D remains unclear. CDR1 and CDR2 from the germline V gene are SEHNR and FQNEAQ (reference sequence). The CDR3 has 13 amino acids. V gave up 3 bases and J gave up 5 bases, with 10 bases separating them. The CDR3 spells CASSFGGGTEAFF. Here the CDR3 DNA reads TGTGCCAGCAGCTTCGGCGGAGGGACTGAAGCTTTCTTT.

The chain is built from TRBV6-6 and TRBJ1-4; the D gene is possibly TRBD1 (5 bases). V gave up 11 bases and J gave up 8 bases, with 15 bases separating them. The CDR3 loop spans 12 amino acids. Germline CDR1 MNHNY, CDR2 SVGAGI (reference sequence). In DNA form, the CDR3 reads TGTGCCTCGGGGGAGGAAGGGGAAAAACTGTTTTTT. Amino acid sequence: CASGEEGEKLFF.

This clone has more than one count but fewer than ten. J is TRBJ2-1 and V is TRBV29-1; 9 bases line up with TRBD1. Trimming took 0 bases from V and 3 from J; bases not matched to a gene: 12. Germline V CDR1 and CDR2: SQVTM, ANQGSEA. The CDR3 is 18 amino acids. In DNA form, the CDR3 reads TGCAGCGTTGAAGATGGGCTCAGGGGACAGGGATTCTACAATGAGCAGTTCTTC. Translated, it gives CSVEDGLRGQGFYNEQFF.

The V and J genes are TRBV15 and TRBJ1-6; TRBD1 agrees at 8 bases. The V gene end was trimmed by 0 bases and the J gene end by 13 bases; junction bases not matched to a gene: 5. Germline CDR1 is LNHNV and CDR2 is YYDKDF (reference sequence). CDR3 length: 14 amino acids. The CDR3 protein is CATSRDQTGAPLHF. CDR3 bases: TGTGCCACCAGCAGAGACCAGACAGGGGCGCCCCTCCACTTT. Together with reference TRBV15 and TRBJ1-6, the CDR3 gives the full variable domain: DAMVIQNPRYQVTQFGKPVTLSCSQTLNHNVMYWYQQKSSQAPKLLFHYYDKDFNNEADTPDNFQSRRPNTSFCFLDIRSPGLGDTAMYLCATSRDQTGAPLHFGNGTRLTVT.

This clone came up a few times. This chain connects TRBV13 to TRBJ1-2; D perhaps matches TRBD1 (6 bases). Trimming removed 0 bases from V and 6 bases from J, with 8 bases in between. The CDR3 is 13 amino acids. CDR1 is PRHDT and CDR2 is FYEKMQ in the germline V gene (reference sequence). The CDR3 here is CASSLGQGDGYTF. Here the CDR3 DNA reads TGTGCCAGCAGCTTAGGACAGGGAGATGGCTACACCTTC.

This clone showed up just a few times. The chain joins TRBV6-6 to TRBJ1-5; D ambiguous. The germline CDR1 and CDR2 sequences are MNHNY and SVGAGI (reference sequence). The germline V and J ends were trimmed by 5 bases and 4 bases, with 9 bases remaining between them. The CDR3 runs 13 residues. The CDR3 spells CASSPPGNQPQHF. Here the CDR3 DNA reads TGTGCCAGCAGTCCGCCCGGAAATCAGCCCCAGCATTTT.

This chain links TRBV7-2 with TRBJ1-5; TRBD1 might be the D (6 bases). The germline V and J ends were trimmed by 0 bases and 7 bases, with 13 bases remaining between them. Germline V gene lookup returns CDR1 SGHTA and CDR2 FQGNSA. This CDR3 is 15 amino acids long. The CDR3 sequence is CASSLAWGAGQPQHF. The DNA for the CDR3 is TGTGCCAGCAGCTTAGCCTGGGGGGCGGGCCAGCCCCAGCATTTT.

This clone occurred a few times. This rearrangement joins TRBV9 to TRBJ2-5; 8 nucleotides align to TRBD2. The CDR3 runs 15 residues. Germline V CDR1 and CDR2: SGDLS, YYNGEE. The V gene end was trimmed by 0 bases and the J gene end by 4 bases; junction bases not matched to a gene: 5. The CDR3 here is CASSVAGGPVETQYF. The CDR3 DNA sequence: TGTGCCAGCAGCGTAGCGGGGGGGCCAGTAGAGACCCAGTACTTC.